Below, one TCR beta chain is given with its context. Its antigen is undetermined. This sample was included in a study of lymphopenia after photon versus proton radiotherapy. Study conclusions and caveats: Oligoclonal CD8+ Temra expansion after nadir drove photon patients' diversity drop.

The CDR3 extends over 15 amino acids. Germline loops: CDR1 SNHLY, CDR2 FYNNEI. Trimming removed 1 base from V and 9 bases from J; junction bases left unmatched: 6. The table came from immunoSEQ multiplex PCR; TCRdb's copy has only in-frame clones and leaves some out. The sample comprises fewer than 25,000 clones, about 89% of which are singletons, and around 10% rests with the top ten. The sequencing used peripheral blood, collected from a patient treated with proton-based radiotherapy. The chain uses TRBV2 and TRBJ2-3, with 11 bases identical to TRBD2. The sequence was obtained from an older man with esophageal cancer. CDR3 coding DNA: TGTGCCAGCAGTGAAGGGGCACTAGCGGGAGCCACGCAGTATTTT. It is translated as CASSEGALAGATQYF.